This passage covers 30 T cell receptor beta chains from one sample sequenced in a study of blood T cell dynamics during melanoma immunotherapy. Time point indicated: week 3, after first cycle of checkpoint inhibitor. Profiled with immunoSEQ multiplex PCR; TCRdb holds only in-frame clones, not every one. The repertoire holds fewer than 13,000 clones, about nine tenths seen once, with 6% to 8% in the top ten. The material sequenced was blood, taken from a patient treated with checkpoint blockade. The receptors come from a human donor with melanoma.

The V gene is TRBV11-2, the J gene TRBJ2-7; D tentatively reads TRBD1 or TRBD2 (6 bases each). The germline V gene has CDR1 SGHAT and CDR2 FQNNGV. V lost 11 bases and J 0 bases, leaving 8 bases between the germline ends. The CDR3 is 11 amino acids. The DNA of the CDR3 is TGTGCCTCGGGGGCCTCCTACGAGCAGTACTTC. Translation: CASGASYEQYF.

The V gene is TRBV25-1, the J gene TRBJ2-3; TRBD1 matches 7 bases. Trimming cost V 5 bases and J 4 bases; bases outside gene matches: 9. CDR3 length: 15 residues. CDR1 MGHDK and CDR2 SYGVNS come from the germline V gene. Here the CDR3 DNA reads TGTGCCAGCAGTTTCCGACAGGGTCGACCAGATACGCAGTATTTT. Its protein product is CASSFRQGRPDTQYF.

The V gene is TRBV5-6, the J gene TRBJ1-2; TRBD1 agrees at 8 bases. The J segment lost 1 base and the V segment lost 1 base, leaving 6 bases of the junction unmatched. Germline V gene data show CDR1 as SGHDT and CDR2 as YYEEEE. The CDR3 runs 16 residues. The CDR3 loop is CASSLSQGAVNYGYTF. The CDR3 DNA follows: TGTGCCAGCAGCTTGTCGCAGGGGGCCGTTAACTATGGCTACACCTTC.

Only one count was recorded for this clone. V usage is TRBV7-3 and J usage is TRBJ1-1; D gene unclear. Trimming took 2 bases from V and 1 from J, leaving 8 bases between them. Germline values: CDR1 SGHTA, CDR2 FQGTGA. This CDR3 has 14 residues. Here the CDR3 DNA reads TGTGCCAGCAGCTTACTCGCGGGGAACACTGAAGCTTTCTTT. This sequence encodes CASSLLAGNTEAFF.

This clone turned up a few times. The rearrangement uses TRBV2 and TRBJ2-3; D gene ambiguous. This CDR3 has 11 amino acids. Between the trimmed V and J ends, which lost 1 base and 6 bases, there was a span of 2 bases. Germline V gene data show CDR1 as SNHLY and CDR2 as FYNNEI. DNA for the CDR3: TGTGCCAGCAGTGAAGGGGATACGCAGTATTTT. It translates to CASSEGDTQYF.

The chain employs TRBV7-8 and TRBJ2-2; maybe TRBD1 (7 bases). Looked up from germline, CDR1 is SGHVS and CDR2 is FQNEAQ. The germline V and J ends were trimmed by 2 bases and 2 bases, with 15 bases remaining between them. This CDR3 spans 17 amino acids. In DNA, the CDR3 is TGTGCCAGCAGCTTAAACTTTGGAGGGGGCAACACCGGGGAGCTGTTTTTT. This sequence encodes CASSLNFGGGNTGELFF.

V and J are TRBV7-2 and TRBJ2-7, with 7 nucleotides matching TRBD2. CDR3 length: 15 residues. Germline V gene data show CDR1 as SGHTA and CDR2 as FQGNSA. After removal of 5 bases from V and 2 bases from J, the junction contained 9 bases not matched to a gene. Here the CDR3 reads CASSPAMGGAYEQYF. The DNA of the CDR3 is TGTGCCAGCAGCCCCGCCATGGGGGGGGCCTACGAGCAGTACTTC. Full variable domain (rest looked up from reference TRBV7-2 and TRBJ2-7): GAGVSQSPSNKVTEKGKDVELRCDPISGHTALYWYRQSLGQGLEFLIYFQGNSAPDKSGLPSDRFSAERTGGSVSTLTIQRTQQEDSAVYLCASSPAMGGAYEQYFGPGTRLTVT.

This sequence joins TRBV7-2 and TRBJ1-1, with 10 bases fitting TRBD1. V gave up 5 bases and J gave up 5 bases; unmatched junction bases: 5. Germline V gene sequence: CDR1 SGHTA, CDR2 FQGNSA. The CDR3 has 14 amino acids. For the CDR3, the DNA is TGTGCCAGCAGCCCGACAGGGGGCCGGACTGAAGCTTTCTTT. It is translated as CASSPTGGRTEAFF.

This chain joins TRBV7-7 and TRBJ2-5; TRBD1 matches at 10 bases. V trimming: 5 bases; J trimming: 2 bases; junction bases outside the gene matches: 5. The CDR3 is made up of 15 amino acids. CDR1 is SSHAT, CDR2 FNYEAQ, per germline (reference sequence). DNA for the CDR3: TGTGCCAGCAGCCAGGGGGACAGGGGTCAAGAGACCCAGTACTTC. This sequence encodes CASSQGDRGQETQYF.

DNA for the CDR3: TGTGCCAGCAGGCCCGGGACAAGTAATGAAAAACTGTTTTTT. This sequence encodes CASRPGTSNEKLFF. The V and J genes are TRBV6-5 and TRBJ1-4, with D maybe TRBD1 (6 bases). The CDR3 is 14 amino acids. Between the trimmed V and J ends, which lost 6 bases and 4 bases, there was a span of 12 bases. Germline V gene sequence: CDR1 MNHEY, CDR2 SVGAGI.

This chain links TRBV5-6 with TRBJ2-2; 7 bases agree with TRBD2. With V trimmed by 5 bases and J by 4 bases, 5 bases remained unmatched. CDR3 size: 14 residues. CDR1 is SGHDT, CDR2 YYEEEE, per germline. The CDR3 nucleotides read TGTGCCAGCAGGGTGGGGAGGGCCACCGGGGAGCTGTTTTTT. Translated: CASRVGRATGELFF.

The J gene is TRBJ1-2, the V gene TRBV7-9, with no clear D. This CDR3 region has 19 residues. Trimming removed 5 bases from V and 6 bases from J, with 31 bases in between. Germline V gene data show CDR1 as SEHNR and CDR2 as FQNEAQ (reference sequence). The CDR3 DNA sequence: TGTGCCAGCAGCCCCCCTTACTTAATCGGTCTTCCAGGTTGGAATGGCTACACCTTC. The encoded protein is CASSPPYLIGLPGWNGYTF.

This chain connects TRBV5-4 to TRBJ2-2; 9 nucleotides match TRBD1. V dropped 7 bases and J dropped 5; count of bases not matched to a gene: 18. Germline V gene lookup returns CDR1 SGHNT and CDR2 YYREEE (reference sequence). The CDR3 consists of 18 residues. This chain's CDR3 is CASLQGTGIARRTGELFF. The CDR3 DNA is TGTGCCAGCCTTCAAGGGACAGGGATCGCCCGGCGTACCGGGGAGCTGTTTTTT.

The V and J genes are TRBV5-1 and TRBJ2-1, with D tentatively TRBD2 (5 bases). CDR1 and CDR2 (germline): SGHRS, YFSETQ. Trimming took 3 bases from V and 3 from J, leaving 19 bases between them. CDR3 size: 17 residues. The CDR3 is CASSSTSRVTNYNEQFF. The CDR3 nucleotides read TGCGCCAGCAGCTCTACGAGTCGGGTGACTAACTACAATGAGCAGTTCTTC.

The rearrangement joins TRBV6-5 to TRBJ2-2, with 8 bases identical to TRBD2. CDR3 length: 14 residues. The germline CDR1 and CDR2 sequences are MNHEY and SVGAGI. V shed 5 bases, J shed 7 bases, and the junction held 6 bases outside the gene matches. DNA for the CDR3: TGTGCCAGCAGTACCCCGGGGGGGGGCGGGGAGCTGTTTTTT. It encodes CASSTPGGGGELFF.

The chain couples TRBV4-3 to TRBJ2-5; 9 positions agree with TRBD2. This CDR3 comprises 16 residues. Germline V CDR1 and CDR2: LGHNA, YSLEER. V was pared by 0 bases and J by 7 bases, with 9 bases of the junction left unmatched. The CDR3 bases are TGCGCCAGCAGCCAAGAAAGAAGCGGGGGGCGGGGGACCCAGTACTTC. As protein: CASSQERSGGRGTQYF.

The chain links TRBV11-2 to TRBJ1-1; weak D call: TRBD1 (6 bases). Trimming removed 5 bases at V and 4 bases at J, with 11 bases between. This CDR3 is built from 13 residues. In germline, CDR1 is SGHAT, CDR2 FQNNGV. The CDR3 DNA reads as TGTGCCAGCAGCATACAGGGTCTCACTGAAGCTTTCTTT. Translating it yields CASSIQGLTEAFF.

This chain connects TRBV9 to TRBJ2-3, with 10 bases that match TRBD2. Germline V lookup: CDR1 SGDLS, CDR2 YYNGEE. The CDR3 consists of 15 residues. V was clipped by 2 bases and J by 4 bases; unmatched bases: 4. This chain's CDR3 is CASSVSGGFADTQYF. The CDR3 bases are TGTGCCAGCAGCGTTAGCGGGGGGTTCGCAGATACGCAGTATTTT.

The chain links TRBV29-1 to TRBJ2-3; no definite D call. CDR1 is SQVTM, CDR2 ANQGSEA, per germline. The CDR3 totals 12 residues. V was trimmed by 3 bases and J by 0 bases, leaving 4 bases between them. The CDR3: CSVDSSTDTQYF. The CDR3 region has the DNA TGCAGCGTTGATTCTAGCACAGATACGCAGTATTTT.

The chain links TRBV18 to TRBJ1-1; 11 bases are a match to TRBD1. This CDR3 comprises 17 residues. After removal of 3 bases from V and 4 bases from J, the junction contained 10 bases not matched to a gene. CDR1 and CDR2 (germline): KGHSH, LQKENI. The CDR3 sequence is CASSPGQGAPAGTEAFF. DNA for the CDR3: TGTGCCAGCTCACCCGGACAGGGGGCTCCGGCGGGCACTGAAGCTTTCTTT.

This chain joins TRBV5-4 and TRBJ2-1, with 9 bases that match TRBD2. This CDR3 spans 14 amino acids. The V segment lost 2 bases and the J segment 9 bases; nucleotides outside the gene matches: 6. CDR1 SGHNT and CDR2 YYREEE come from the germline V gene (reference sequence). CDR3 DNA: TGTGCCAGCAGCTTAGGCGGGGGGGCGGGTGAGCAGTTCTTC. It translates to CASSLGGGAGEQFF.

The rearrangement joins TRBV5-6 to TRBJ1-5; D remains unclear. The germline V and J ends were trimmed by 0 bases and 0 bases, with 4 bases remaining between them. Germline V gives CDR1 SGHDT, CDR2 YYEEEE. The CDR3 is made up of 14 amino acids. For the CDR3, the DNA is TGTGCCAGCAGCTTGGGGGTTAGCAATCAGCCCCAGCATTTT. The encoded protein is CASSLGVSNQPQHF.

This clone has a single count. The chain combines TRBV5-5 with TRBJ1-1, with no clear D. The CDR3 covers 13 residues. The V gene lost 2 bases and the J gene lost 4 bases, with 9 bases spanning the gap. Germline lookup yields CDR1 SGHKS and CDR2 YYEKEE (reference sequence). The CDR3 bases are TGTGCCAGCAGCTTTGGGCCTTCCACTGAAGCTTTCTTT. Translated, it gives CASSFGPSTEAFF.

V and J are TRBV6-5 and TRBJ1-2, with 7 bases identical to TRBD1. CDR1 and CDR2 from the germline V gene are MNHEY and SVGAGI. This CDR3 is built from 14 residues. The V and J ends lost 6 bases and 3 bases, in that order; junction bases with no gene match: 7. This CDR3 reads CASSPARGDYGYTF. The DNA for the CDR3 is TGTGCCAGCAGCCCCGCCAGGGGGGACTATGGCTACACCTTC.

This chain links TRBV11-2 with TRBJ1-2; tentative D call: TRBD1 (5 bases). The V gene lost 5 bases and the J gene lost 14 bases, with 15 bases spanning the gap. This CDR3 spans 11 amino acids. Germline V gives CDR1 SGHAT, CDR2 FQNNGV. The CDR3 reads CASSRSGALTF. CDR3 nucleotides: TGTGCCAGCAGCAGATCCGGGGCCCTTACCTTC.

V is TRBV7-7 and J is TRBJ1-1; TRBD1 is a possible D gene (6 bases). Trimming removed 5 bases at V and 0 bases at J, with 16 bases between. Germline V lookup: CDR1 SSHAT, CDR2 FNYEAQ (reference sequence). CDR3 length: 16 residues. The CDR3 region is CASSPLPTGMNTEAFF. In DNA, the CDR3 is TGTGCCAGCAGCCCTCTCCCGACAGGAATGAACACTGAAGCTTTCTTT.

This sequence joins TRBV29-1 and TRBJ1-2; D is undetermined. Germline CDR1 and CDR2: SQVTM and ANQGSEA. Trimming removed 4 bases at V and 2 bases at J, with 8 bases between. The CDR3 is 12 amino acids. The CDR3 loop reads CSVVDGNYGYTF. CDR3 nucleotides: TGCAGCGTTGTCGACGGCAACTATGGCTACACCTTC.

The J gene is TRBJ1-5, the V gene TRBV19, with 7 bases identical to TRBD1. The CDR3 is 15 residues long. V was pared by 3 bases and J by 7 bases, with 9 bases of the junction left unmatched. Germline V lookup: CDR1 LNHDA, CDR2 SQIVND (reference sequence). This chain's CDR3 is CASSIQGGAGQPQHF. The CDR3 DNA follows: TGTGCCAGTAGTATCCAAGGGGGCGCGGGGCAGCCCCAGCATTTT.

The rearrangement joins TRBV4-1 to TRBJ1-5, with D uncertain. This CDR3 has 15 amino acids. V was clipped by 0 bases and J by 4 bases, with 10 bases between them. The germline CDR1 and CDR2 sequences are MGHRA and YSYEKL. CDR3 nucleotide sequence: TGCGCCAGCAGCCAAGATACGCACGGAAATCAGCCCCAGCATTTT. Amino acid sequence: CASSQDTHGNQPQHF.

The V gene is TRBV7-8, the J gene TRBJ2-2; TRBD1 agrees at 9 bases. Germline trimming cut 5 bases from V and 4 bases from J; bases unmatched to any gene: 5. Germline V CDR1 and CDR2: SGHVS, FQNEAQ. The length of the CDR3 is 15 residues. The CDR3: CASSPRDRVTGELFF. The CDR3 DNA reads as TGTGCCAGCAGCCCTCGGGACAGGGTCACCGGGGAGCTGTTTTTT.